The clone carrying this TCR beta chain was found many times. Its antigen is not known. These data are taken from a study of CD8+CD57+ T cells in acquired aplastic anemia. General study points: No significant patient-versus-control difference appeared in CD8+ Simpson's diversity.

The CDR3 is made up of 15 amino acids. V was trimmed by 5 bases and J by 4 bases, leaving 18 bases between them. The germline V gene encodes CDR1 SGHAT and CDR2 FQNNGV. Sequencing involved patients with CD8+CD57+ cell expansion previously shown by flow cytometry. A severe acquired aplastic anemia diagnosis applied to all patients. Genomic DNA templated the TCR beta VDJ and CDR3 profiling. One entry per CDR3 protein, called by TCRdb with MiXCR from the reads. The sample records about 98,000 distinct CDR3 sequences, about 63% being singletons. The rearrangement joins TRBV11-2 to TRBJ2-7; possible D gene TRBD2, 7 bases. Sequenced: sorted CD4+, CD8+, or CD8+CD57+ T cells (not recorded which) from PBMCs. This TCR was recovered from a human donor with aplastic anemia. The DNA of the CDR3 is TGTGCCAGCAGCCGACCTGGGGGGGCCATTTACGAGCAGTACTTC. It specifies CASSRPGGAIYEQYF.